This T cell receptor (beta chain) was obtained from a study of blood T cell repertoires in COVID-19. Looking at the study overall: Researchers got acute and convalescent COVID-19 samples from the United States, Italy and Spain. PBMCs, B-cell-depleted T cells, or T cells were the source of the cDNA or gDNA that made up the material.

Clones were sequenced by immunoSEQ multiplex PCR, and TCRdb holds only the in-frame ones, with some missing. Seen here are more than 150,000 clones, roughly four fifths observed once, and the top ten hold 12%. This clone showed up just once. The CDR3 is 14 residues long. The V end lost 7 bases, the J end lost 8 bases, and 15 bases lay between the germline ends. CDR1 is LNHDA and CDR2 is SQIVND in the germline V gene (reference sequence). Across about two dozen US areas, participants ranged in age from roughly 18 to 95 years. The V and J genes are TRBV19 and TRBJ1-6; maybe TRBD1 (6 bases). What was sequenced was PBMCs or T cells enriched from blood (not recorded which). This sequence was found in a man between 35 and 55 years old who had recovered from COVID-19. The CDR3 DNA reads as TGTGCCAGTAATGCACAGGGTCCCGATTCACCCCTCCACTTT. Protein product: CASNAQGPDSPLHF.